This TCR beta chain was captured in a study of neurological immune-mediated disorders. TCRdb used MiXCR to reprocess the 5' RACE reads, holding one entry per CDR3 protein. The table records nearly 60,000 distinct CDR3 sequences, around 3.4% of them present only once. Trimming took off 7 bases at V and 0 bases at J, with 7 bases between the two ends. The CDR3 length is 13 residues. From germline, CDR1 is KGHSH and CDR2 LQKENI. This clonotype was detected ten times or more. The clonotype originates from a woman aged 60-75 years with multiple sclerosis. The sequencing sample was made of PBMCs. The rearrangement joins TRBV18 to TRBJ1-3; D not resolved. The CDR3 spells CASFPNSGNTIYF. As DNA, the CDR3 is TGTGCCAGCTTCCCGAACTCTGGAAACACCATATATTTT.